This T cell receptor (beta chain) was observed in a study of blood T cell repertoires in COVID-19. Study background: The United States, Italy and Spain provided the acute and convalescent COVID-19 samples. The analysed material was cDNA or gDNA that came from T cells, B-cell-depleted T cells, or PBMCs.

Original processing methods: How many nucleated cells were present was estimated from reference gene primer amplification. Some clones are missing from TCRdb's copy, which holds only in-frame ones; the method was immunoSEQ multiplex PCR. V and J calls and clone size are copied from that table; D and trimming were computed from the DNA. Of some 100,000 clones in the sample, 88% were seen once. The sequencing sample was made of peripheral blood. This sequence originates from a woman between 65 and 79 years old with acute or convalescent COVID-19.

The CDR3 protein is CASSEGHRYQETQYF. In nucleotides, the CDR3 is TGTGCCAGCAGTGAGGGGCACAGGTACCAAGAGACCCAGTACTTC. This sequence joins TRBV25-1 and TRBJ2-5, with D possibly matching TRBD1 (5 bases). Deletions cut 3 bases from V and 0 bases from J, with 11 bases between. In germline, CDR1 is MGHDK, CDR2 SYGVNS. The CDR3 length is 15 residues.